This T cell receptor beta chain was found in a study of blood T cell repertoires in COVID-19. Repertoires were generated with immunoSEQ multiplex PCR, while TCRdb's copy carries only in-frame clones and drops some. The sample contains about 440,000 clones, 70% to 90% of which appear only once. This clonotype was sampled from a woman aged 50 to 60 with COVID-19, enrolled during active disease. The sample comprised peripheral blood.

The CDR3 coding sequence is TGTGCCAGCAGGAAACTAGCGGGGGGCGGCACAGATACGCAGTATTTT. Translating gives CASRKLAGGGTDTQYF. The J gene is TRBJ2-3, the V gene TRBV2; 12 nucleotides agree with TRBD2. Germline V gene lookup returns CDR1 SNHLY and CDR2 FYNNEI. V lost 6 bases, J lost 1 base, and 5 bases stayed unmatched. This CDR3 has 16 amino acids. Complete variable domain (other parts from reference TRBV2 and TRBJ2-3): EPEVTQTPSHQVTQMGQEVILRCVPISNHLYFYWYRQILGQKVEFLVSFYNNEISEKSEIFDDQFSVERPDGSNFTLKIRSTKLEDSAMYFCASRKLAGGGTDTQYFGPGTRLTVL.